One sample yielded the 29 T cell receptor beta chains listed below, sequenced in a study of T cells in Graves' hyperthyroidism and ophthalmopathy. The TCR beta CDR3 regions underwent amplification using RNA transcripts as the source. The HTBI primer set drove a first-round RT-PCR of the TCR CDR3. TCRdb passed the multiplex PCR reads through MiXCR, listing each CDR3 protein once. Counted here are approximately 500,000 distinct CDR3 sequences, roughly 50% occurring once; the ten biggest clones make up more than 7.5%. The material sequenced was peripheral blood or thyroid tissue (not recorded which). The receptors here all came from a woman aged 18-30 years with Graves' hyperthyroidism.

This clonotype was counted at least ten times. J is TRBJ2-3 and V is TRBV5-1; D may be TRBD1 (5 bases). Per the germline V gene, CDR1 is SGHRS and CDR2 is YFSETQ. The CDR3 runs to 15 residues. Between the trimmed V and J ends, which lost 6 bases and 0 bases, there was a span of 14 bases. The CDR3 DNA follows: TGCGCCAGCAATAAACAGGTCACTAGCACAGATACGCAGTATTTT. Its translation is CASNKQVTSTDTQYF.

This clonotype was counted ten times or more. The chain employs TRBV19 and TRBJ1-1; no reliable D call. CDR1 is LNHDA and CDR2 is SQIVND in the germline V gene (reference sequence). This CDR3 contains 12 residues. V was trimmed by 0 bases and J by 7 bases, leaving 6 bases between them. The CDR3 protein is CASSIDPLEAFF. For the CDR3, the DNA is TGTGCCAGTAGTATAGACCCACTTGAAGCTTTCTTT.

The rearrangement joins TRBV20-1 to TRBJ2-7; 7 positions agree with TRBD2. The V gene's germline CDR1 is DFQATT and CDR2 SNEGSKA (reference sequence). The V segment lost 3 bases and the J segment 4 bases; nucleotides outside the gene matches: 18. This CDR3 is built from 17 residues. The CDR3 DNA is TGCAGTGCTAGTAGGCTAGCGGACTACCCAGAAATTTACGAGCAGTACTTC. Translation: CSASRLADYPEIYEQYF.

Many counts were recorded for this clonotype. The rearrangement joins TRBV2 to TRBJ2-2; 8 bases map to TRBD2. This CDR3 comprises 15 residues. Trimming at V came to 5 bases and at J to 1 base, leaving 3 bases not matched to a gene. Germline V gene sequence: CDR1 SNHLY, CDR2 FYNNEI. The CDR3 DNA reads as TGTGCCAGCAGTCAGCGGGAGCAGAACACCGGGGAGCTGTTTTTT. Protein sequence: CASSQREQNTGELFF. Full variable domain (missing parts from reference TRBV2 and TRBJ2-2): EPEVTQTPSHQVTQMGQEVILRCVPISNHLYFYWYRQILGQKVEFLVSFYNNEISEKSEIFDDQFSVERPDGSNFTLKIRSTKLEDSAMYFCASSQREQNTGELFFGEGSRLTVL.

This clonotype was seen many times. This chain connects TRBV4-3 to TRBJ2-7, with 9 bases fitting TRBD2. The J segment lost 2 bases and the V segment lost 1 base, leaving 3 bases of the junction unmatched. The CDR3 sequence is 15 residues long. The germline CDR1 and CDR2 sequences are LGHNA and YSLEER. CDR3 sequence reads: CASSQGLAGPYEQYF. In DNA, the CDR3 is TGCGCCAGCAGCCAAGGGCTAGCGGGGCCCTACGAGCAGTACTTC.

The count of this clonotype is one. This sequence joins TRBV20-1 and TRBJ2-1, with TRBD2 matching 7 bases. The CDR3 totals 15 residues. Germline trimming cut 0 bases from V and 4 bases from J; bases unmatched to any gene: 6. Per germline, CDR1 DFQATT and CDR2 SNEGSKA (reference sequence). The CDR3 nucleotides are TGCAGTGCTAGAGATCGACAGCGGGATTACAATGAGCAGTTCTTC. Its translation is CSARDRQRDYNEQFF.

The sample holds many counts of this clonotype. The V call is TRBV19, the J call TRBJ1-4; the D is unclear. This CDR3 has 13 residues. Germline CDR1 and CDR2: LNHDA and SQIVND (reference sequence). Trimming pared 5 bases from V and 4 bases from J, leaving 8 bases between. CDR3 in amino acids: CASSGRINEKLFF. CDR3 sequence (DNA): TGTGCCAGTAGTGGACGGATTAATGAAAAACTGTTTTTT.

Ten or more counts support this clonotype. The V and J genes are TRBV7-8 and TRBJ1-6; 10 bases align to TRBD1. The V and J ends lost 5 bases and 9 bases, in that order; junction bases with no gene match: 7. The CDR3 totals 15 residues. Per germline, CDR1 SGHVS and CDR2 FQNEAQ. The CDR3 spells CASSHRTGGGSPLHF. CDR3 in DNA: TGTGCCAGCAGCCACCGGACAGGGGGGGGTTCACCCCTCCACTTT.

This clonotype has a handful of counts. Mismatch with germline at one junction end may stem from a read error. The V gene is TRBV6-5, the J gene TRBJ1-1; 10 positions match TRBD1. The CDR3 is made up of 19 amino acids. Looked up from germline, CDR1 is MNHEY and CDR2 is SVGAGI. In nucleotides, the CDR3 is TGTGCCAGCAGTTACTCGTTTATGGCAACCGGGACAGGGGACACTGAGGCTTTCTTT. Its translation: CASSYSFMATGTGDTEAFF.

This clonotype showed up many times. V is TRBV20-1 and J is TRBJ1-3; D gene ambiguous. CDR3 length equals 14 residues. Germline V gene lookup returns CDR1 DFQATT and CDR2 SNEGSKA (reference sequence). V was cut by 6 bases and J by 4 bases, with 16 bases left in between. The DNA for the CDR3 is TGCAGTGCCCTGGACCCGTCTCGAGGAAACACCATATATTTT. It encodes CSALDPSRGNTIYF.

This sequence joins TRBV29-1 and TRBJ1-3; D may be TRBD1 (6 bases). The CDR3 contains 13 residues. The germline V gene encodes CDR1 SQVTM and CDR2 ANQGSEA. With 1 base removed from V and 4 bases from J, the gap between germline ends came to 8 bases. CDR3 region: CSVEGQEGNTIYF. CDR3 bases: TGCAGCGTTGAAGGACAGGAAGGAAACACCATATATTTT. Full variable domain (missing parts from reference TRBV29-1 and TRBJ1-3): SAVISQKPSRDICQRGTSLTIQCQVDSQVTMMFWYRQQPGQSLTLIATANQGSEATYESGFVIDKFPISRPNLTFSTLTVSNMSPEDSSIYLCSVEGQEGNTIYFGEGSWLTVV.

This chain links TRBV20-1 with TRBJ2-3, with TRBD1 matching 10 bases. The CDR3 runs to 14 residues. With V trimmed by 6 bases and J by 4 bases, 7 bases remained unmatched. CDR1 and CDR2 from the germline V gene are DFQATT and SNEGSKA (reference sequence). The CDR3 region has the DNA TGCAGTGCGTCCGGGACAGGGGAAGCAGATACGCAGTATTTT. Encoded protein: CSASGTGEADTQYF.

CDR3 protein: CSALPGTNTEAFF. The CDR3 DNA reads TGCAGTGCTTTGCCTGGGACGAACACTGAAGCTTTCTTT. V is TRBV20-1 and J is TRBJ1-1, with a weak D call TRBD1 (5 bases). V lost 5 bases and J lost 1, with 11 bases in between. CDR3 size: 13 residues. CDR1 is DFQATT, CDR2 SNEGSKA, per germline (reference sequence).

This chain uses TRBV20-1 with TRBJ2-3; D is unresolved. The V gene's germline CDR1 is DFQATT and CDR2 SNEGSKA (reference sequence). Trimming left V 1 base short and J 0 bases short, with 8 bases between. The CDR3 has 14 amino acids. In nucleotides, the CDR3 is TGCAGTGCTAGAGGACCGCCTAGCACAGATACGCAGTATTTT. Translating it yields CSARGPPSTDTQYF.

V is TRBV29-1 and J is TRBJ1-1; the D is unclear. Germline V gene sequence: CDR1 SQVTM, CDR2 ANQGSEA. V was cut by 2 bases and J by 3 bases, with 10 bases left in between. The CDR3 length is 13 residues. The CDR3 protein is CSVETGWDTEAFF. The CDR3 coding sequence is TGCAGCGTTGAAACGGGGTGGGACACTGAAGCTTTCTTT.

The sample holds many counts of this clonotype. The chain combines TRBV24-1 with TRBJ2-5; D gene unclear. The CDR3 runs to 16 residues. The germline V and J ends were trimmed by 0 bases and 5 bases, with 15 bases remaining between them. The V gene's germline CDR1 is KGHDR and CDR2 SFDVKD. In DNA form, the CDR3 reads TGTGCCACCAGTGATTTGATTTTTGCCAGCGTGGAGACCCAGTACTTC. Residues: CATSDLIFASVETQYF.

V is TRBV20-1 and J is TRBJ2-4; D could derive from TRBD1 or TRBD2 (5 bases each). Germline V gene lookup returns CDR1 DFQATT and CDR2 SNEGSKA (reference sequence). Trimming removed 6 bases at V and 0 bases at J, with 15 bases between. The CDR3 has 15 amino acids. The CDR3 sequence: CSAFTRGIAKNIQYF. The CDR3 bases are TGCAGTGCCTTTACTAGGGGAATAGCCAAAAACATTCAGTACTTC.

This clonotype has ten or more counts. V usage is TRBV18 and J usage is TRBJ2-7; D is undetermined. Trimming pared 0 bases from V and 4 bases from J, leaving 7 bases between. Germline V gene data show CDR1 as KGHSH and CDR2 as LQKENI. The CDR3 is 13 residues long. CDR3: CASSPPSGYEQYF. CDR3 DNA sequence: TGTGCCAGCTCACCACCGTCCGGGTACGAGCAGTACTTC.

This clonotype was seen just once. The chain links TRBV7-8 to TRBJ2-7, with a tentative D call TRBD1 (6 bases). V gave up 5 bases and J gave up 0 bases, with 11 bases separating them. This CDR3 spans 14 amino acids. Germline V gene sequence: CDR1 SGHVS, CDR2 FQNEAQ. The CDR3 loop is CASSKQGFSYEQYF. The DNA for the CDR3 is TGTGCCAGCAGCAAACAGGGATTCTCCTACGAGCAGTACTTC.

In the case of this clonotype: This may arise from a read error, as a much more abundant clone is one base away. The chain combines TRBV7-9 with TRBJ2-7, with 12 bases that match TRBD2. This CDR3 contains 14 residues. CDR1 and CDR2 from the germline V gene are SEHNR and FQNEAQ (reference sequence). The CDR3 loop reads CASRTTSGSYEQHF. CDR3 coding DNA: TGTGCCAGCAGGACGACTAGCGGGAGTTACGAGCAGCACTTC. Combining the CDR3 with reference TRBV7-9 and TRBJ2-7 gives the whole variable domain DTGVSQNPRHKITKRGQNVTFRCDPISEHNRLYWYRQTLGQGPEFLTYFQNEAQLEKSRLLSDRFSAERPKGSFSTLEIQRTEQGDSAMYLCASRTTSGSYEQHFGPGTRLTVT.

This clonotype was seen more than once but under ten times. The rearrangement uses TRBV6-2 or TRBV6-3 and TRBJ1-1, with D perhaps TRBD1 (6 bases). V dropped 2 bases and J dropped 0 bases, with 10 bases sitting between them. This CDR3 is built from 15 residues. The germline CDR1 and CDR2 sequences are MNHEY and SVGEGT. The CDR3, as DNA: TGTGCCAGCAGTTACCCGGGACAATTGAACACTGAAGCTTTCTTT. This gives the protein CASSYPGQLNTEAFF.

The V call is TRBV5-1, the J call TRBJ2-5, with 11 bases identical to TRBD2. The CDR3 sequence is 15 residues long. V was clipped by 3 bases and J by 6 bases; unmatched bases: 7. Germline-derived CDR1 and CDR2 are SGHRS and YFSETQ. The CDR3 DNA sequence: TGCGCCAGCAGCTCGATAACTAGCGGGAGCAAGACCCAGTACTTC. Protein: CASSSITSGSKTQYF.

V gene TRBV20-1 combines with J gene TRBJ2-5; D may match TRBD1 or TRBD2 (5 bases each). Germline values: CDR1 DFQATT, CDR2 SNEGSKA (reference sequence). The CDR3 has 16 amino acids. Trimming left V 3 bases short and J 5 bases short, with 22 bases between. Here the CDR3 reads CSASAIEGRGRETQYF. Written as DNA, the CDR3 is TGCAGTGCTAGCGCGATCGAGGGGAGAGGGCGGGAGACCCAGTACTTC.

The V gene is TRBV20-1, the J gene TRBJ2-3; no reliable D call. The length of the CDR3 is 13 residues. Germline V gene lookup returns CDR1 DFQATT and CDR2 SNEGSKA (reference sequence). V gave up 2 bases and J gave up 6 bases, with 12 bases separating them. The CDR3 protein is CSARSGFVDTQYF. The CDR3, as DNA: TGCAGTGCTAGATCGGGCTTCGTGGATACGCAGTATTTT.

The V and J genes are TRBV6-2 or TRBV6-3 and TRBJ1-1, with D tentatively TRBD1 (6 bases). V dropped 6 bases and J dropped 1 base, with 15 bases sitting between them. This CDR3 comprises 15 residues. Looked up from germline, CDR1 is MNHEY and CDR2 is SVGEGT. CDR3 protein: CASSPAGTPNTEAFF. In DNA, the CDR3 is TGTGCCAGCAGCCCAGCCGGGACACCGAACACTGAAGCTTTCTTT.

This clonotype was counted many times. The CDR3 nucleotides read TGCGCCAGCAGCGGAGAGACAGGGGGCTGGGAGACCCAGTACTTC. This translates into CASSGETGGWETQYF. The rearrangement links TRBV4-3 to TRBJ2-5; 10 bases agree with TRBD1. Germline values: CDR1 LGHNA, CDR2 YSLEER. This CDR3 region has 15 residues. After removal of 5 bases from V and 5 bases from J, the junction contained 8 bases not matched to a gene.

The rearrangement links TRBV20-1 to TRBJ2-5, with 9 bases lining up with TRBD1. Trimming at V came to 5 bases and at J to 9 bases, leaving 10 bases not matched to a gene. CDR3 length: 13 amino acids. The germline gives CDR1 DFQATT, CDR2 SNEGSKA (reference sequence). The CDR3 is CSAFGQGTGAQYF. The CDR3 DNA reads TGCAGTGCTTTCGGACAGGGGACCGGGGCCCAGTACTTC.

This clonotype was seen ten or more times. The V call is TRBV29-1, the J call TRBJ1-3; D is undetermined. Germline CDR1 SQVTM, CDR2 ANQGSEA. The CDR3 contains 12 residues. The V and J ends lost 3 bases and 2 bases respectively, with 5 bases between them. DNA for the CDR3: TGCAGCGTTGAGTCGACTGGAAACACCATATATTTT. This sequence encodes CSVESTGNTIYF.

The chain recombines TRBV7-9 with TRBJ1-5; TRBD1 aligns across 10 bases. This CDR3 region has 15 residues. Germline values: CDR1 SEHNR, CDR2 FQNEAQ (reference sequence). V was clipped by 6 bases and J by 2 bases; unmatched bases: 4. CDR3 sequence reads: CASRPGTGGNQPQHF. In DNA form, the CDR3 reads TGTGCCAGCAGGCCAGGGACAGGGGGCAATCAGCCCCAGCATTTT. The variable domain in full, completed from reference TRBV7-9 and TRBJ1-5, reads DTGVSQNPRHKITKRGQNVTFRCDPISEHNRLYWYRQTLGQGPEFLTYFQNEAQLEKSRLLSDRFSAERPKGSFSTLEIQRTEQGDSAMYLCASRPGTGGNQPQHFGDGTRLSIL.